This T cell receptor (beta chain) appears in the sequencing data of a study of regulatory T cells in long-lasting Graves disease. The time point denotes: newly diagnosed GD, antithyroid drugs for less than 3 months. Extracted RNA from PBMCs served as the source of the TCR library. This clonotype showed up many times. Arm-PCR of CDR3 regions with iRepertoire HTBI primers generated TCR beta libraries. TCRdb passed the multiplex PCR reads through MiXCR, listing each CDR3 protein once. The data hold approximately 360,000 distinct CDR3 sequences, with 12% observed a single time. These sequences were also reported in another study, on T cells in Graves' hyperthyroidism and ophthalmopathy. From that report: The blood repertoire included most of the expanded thyroid clonotypes above 0.001. Model-based prediction identified ophthalmopathy a median approximately 6.2 months prior to its onset.

The receptor was derived from a woman aged 18-29 years with Graves disease. Source: peripheral blood mononuclear cells (PBMCs), taken at new diagnosis, from a patient treated with antithyroid drugs.

The CDR3 protein is CASTEGIYEQYF. DNA of the CDR3: TGTGCCAGCACTGAGGGTATCTACGAGCAGTACTTC. The chain recombines TRBV2 with TRBJ2-7; tentatively, D is TRBD2 (5 bases). Germline CDR1 reads SNHLY; CDR2 reads FYNNEI. Trimming shortened V by 7 bases and J by 3 bases, and 10 bases separated the two germline ends. This CDR3 spans 12 amino acids.